This T cell receptor (beta chain) was sequenced for a study of blood T cell repertoires in COVID-19. Participant ages covered about 18 to 89 years across 25 or so US areas. Donors were grouped by their self-reported clinical history. Recovered status in Cohort 3 required two negative PCRs, clearance, or symptom resolution. Assay: immunoSEQ multiplex PCR; the TCRdb copy retains only in-frame clones and omits some. The sample has fewer than 300,000 clones; approximately 85% are singletons. There are 15 residues in the CDR3. CDR1 SGHRS and CDR2 YFSETQ come from the germline V gene. Trimming pared 5 bases from V and 4 bases from J, leaving 18 bases between.

V usage is TRBV5-1 and J usage is TRBJ1-2, with D possibly being TRBD1 (6 bases). Sequenced input: PBMCs or T cells enriched from blood (not recorded which). The TCR sequence derives from a woman in her 30s who had recovered from COVID-19. The CDR3 nucleotides read TGCGCCAGCAGAAGGTGGGCAGGGGATCTCTATGGCTACACCTTC. Translation gives CASRRWAGDLYGYTF.